The 3 T cell receptor beta chains below were found in one sample sequenced in a study of cytomegalovirus exposure and HLA in healthy donors. Vbeta (60) and Jbeta (13) primers were used in the PCR. Clones were read by immunoSEQ multiplex PCR, and TCRdb kept only the in-frame ones, dropping some. The table has fewer than 250,000 clones, roughly 80% seen once. Specimen: PBMCs. These TCRs come from a man younger than 40 in good health and CMV-seronegative.

This chain links TRBV2 with TRBJ2-7, with TRBD1 identical over 9 bases. CDR1 SNHLY and CDR2 FYNNEI come from the germline V gene. The ends lost 3 bases at V and 4 bases at J; junction bases unmatched: 10. CDR3 size: 16 residues. CDR3 in DNA: TGTGCCAGCAGTGAGGGTTGGGGGACAGGGAGATACGAGCAGTACTTC. Translation: CASSEGWGTGRYEQYF.

The chain joins TRBV2 to TRBJ1-2; D may be TRBD1 (6 bases). Germline lookup yields CDR1 SNHLY and CDR2 FYNNEI. Trimming stripped 6 bases from V and 8 bases from J, with 10 bases between. This CDR3 comprises 11 residues. DNA of the CDR3: TGTGCCAGCAGGTCAGGGGCCGGCTACACCTTC. Translating it yields CASRSGAGYTF.

The chain is built from TRBV5-1 and TRBJ2-3; 8 nucleotides agree with TRBD1. This CDR3 has 14 residues. With V trimmed by 4 bases and J by 1 base, 2 bases remained unmatched. Per the germline V gene, CDR1 is SGHRS and CDR2 is YFSETQ. CDR3 amino acids: CASSMTGGTDTQYF. The CDR3 DNA is TGCGCCAGCAGCATGACAGGGGGCACAGATACGCAGTATTTT.